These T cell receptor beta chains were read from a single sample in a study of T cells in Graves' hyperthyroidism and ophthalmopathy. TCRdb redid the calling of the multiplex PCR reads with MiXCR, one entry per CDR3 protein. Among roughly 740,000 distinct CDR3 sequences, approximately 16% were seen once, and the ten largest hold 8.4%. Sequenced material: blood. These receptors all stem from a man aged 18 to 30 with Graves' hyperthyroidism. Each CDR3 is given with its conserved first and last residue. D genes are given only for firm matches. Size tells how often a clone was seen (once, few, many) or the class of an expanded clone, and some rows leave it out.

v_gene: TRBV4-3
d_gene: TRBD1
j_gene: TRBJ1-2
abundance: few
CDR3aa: CASSLQGEASYTF
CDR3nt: TGCGCCAGCAGCCTTCAGGGGGAGGCAAGCTACACCTTC

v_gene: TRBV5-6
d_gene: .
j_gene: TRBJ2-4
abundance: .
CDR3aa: CASSPSAGTVPQYF
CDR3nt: TGTGCCAGCAGCCCAAGCGCGGGGACAGTTCCTCAGTACTTC

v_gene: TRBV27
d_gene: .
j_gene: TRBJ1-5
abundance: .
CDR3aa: CASSFVGGRSQPQHF
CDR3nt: TGTGCCAGCAGTTTTGTCGGGGGCAGAAGTCAGCCCCAGCATTTT

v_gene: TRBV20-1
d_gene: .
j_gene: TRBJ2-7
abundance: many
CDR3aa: CSAVRGNPIAGEQYF
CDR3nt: TGCAGTGCTGTACGGGGTAACCCCATAGCTGGCGAGCAGTACTTC

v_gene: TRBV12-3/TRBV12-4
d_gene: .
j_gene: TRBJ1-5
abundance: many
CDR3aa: CASSLKGANSNQPQHF
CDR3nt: TGTGCCAGCAGTTTAAAAGGGGCTAATAGCAATCAGCCCCAGCATTTT

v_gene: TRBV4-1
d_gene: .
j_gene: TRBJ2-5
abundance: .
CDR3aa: CASSQAPDSLNQETQYF
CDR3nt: TGCGCCAGCAGCCAGGCCCCTGACAGCCTAAACCAAGAGACCCAGTACTTC

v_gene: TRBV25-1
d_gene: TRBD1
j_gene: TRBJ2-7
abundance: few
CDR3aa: CASSDLSGTGPYEQYF
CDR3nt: TGTGCCAGCAGTGACCTTTCCGGGACAGGGCCATACGAGCAGTACTTC

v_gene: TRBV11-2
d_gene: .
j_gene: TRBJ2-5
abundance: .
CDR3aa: CASSAFRGQETQYF
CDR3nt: TGTGCCAGCAGCGCTTTCAGGGGACAAGAGACCCAGTACTTC

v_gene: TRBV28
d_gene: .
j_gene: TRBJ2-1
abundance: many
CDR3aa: CASSFLWSSYNEQFF
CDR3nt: TGTGCCAGCAGTTTCCTGTGGAGCTCCTACAATGAGCAGTTCTTC

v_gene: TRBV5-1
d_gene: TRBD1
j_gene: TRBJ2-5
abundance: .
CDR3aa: CASSDGTASQETQYF
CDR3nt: TGCGCCAGCAGCGACGGGACAGCTTCTCAAGAGACCCAGTACTTC

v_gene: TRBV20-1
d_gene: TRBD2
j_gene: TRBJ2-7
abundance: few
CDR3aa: CSAYHSGRNEQYF
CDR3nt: TGCAGTGCGTACCATAGCGGGAGAAACGAGCAGTACTTC

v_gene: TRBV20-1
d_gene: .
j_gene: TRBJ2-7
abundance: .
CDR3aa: CSARGEEGFLEQYF
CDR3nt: TGCAGTGCTAGGGGCGAGGAGGGATTCCTCGAGCAGTACTTC

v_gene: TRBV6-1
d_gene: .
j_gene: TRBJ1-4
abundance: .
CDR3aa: CASGLREGRPNEKLFF
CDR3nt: TGTGCCAGCGGACTGCGGGAGGGCAGGCCTAATGAAAAACTGTTTTTT

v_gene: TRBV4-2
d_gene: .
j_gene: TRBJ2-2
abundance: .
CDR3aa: CASSQDRGFTGELFF
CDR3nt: TGTGCCAGCAGCCAAGATAGGGGTTTTACCGGGGAGCTGTTTTTT

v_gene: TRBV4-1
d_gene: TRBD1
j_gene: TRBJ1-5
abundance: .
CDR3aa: CASSPRGQENQPQHF
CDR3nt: TGCGCCAGCAGCCCCAGGGGGCAGGAGAATCAGCCCCAGCATTTT

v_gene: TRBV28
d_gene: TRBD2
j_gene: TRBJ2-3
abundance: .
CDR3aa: CASSPFIAGAGDAQYF
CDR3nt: TGTGCCAGCAGTCCCTTTATAGCGGGAGCCGGAGATGCGCAGTATTTT

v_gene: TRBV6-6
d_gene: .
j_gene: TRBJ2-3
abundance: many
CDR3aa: CASSYSRGAGPTDTQYF
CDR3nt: TGTGCCAGCAGTTACTCGAGGGGGGCGGGTCCCACAGATACGCAGTATTTT

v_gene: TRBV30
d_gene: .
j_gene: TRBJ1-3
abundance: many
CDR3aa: CAWGEREWGPRNTIYF
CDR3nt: TGTGCCTGGGGGGAGCGTGAATGGGGACCGCGAAACACCATATATTTT

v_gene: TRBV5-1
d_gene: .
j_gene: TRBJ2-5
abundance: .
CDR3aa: CASSLYGVQETQYF
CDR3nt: TGCGCCAGCAGCCTATACGGGGTCCAAGAGACCCAGTACTTC

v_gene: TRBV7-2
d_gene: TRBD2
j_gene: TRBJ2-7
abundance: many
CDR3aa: CASSRTSGKGYEQYF
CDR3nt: TGTGCCAGCAGCCGGACTAGCGGGAAAGGATACGAGCAGTACTTC

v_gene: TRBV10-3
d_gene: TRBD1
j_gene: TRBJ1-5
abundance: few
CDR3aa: CAISADRGGQPQHF
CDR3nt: TGTGCCATCAGTGCCGACAGGGGAGGGCAGCCCCAGCATTTT

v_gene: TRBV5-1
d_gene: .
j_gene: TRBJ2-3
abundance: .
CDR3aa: CASSLEGLRDTQYF
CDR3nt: TGCGCCAGCAGCTTGGAGGGGTTGCGAGATACGCAGTATTTT

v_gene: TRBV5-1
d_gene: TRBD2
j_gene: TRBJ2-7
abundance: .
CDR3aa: CASSLPSGSLDEQYF
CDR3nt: TGCGCCAGCAGCTTGCCTAGCGGGAGTTTGGACGAGCAGTACTTC

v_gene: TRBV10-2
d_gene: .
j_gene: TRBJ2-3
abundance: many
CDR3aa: CASSESYGSTDTQYF
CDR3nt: TGCGCCAGCAGTGAGTCATACGGGAGCACAGATACGCAGTATTTT

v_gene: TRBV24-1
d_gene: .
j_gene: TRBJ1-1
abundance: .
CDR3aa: CATSGEDTEAFF
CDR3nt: TGTGCCACCTCTGGGGAGGACACTGAAGCTTTCTTT

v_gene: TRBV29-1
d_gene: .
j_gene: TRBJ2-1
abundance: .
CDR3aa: CSVESFEGQFF
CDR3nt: TGCAGCGTTGAGTCCTTCGAAGGGCAGTTCTTC

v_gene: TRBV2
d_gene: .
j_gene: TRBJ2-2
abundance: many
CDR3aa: CASSRQANTGELFF
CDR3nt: TGTGCCAGCAGTCGACAGGCGAACACCGGGGAGCTGTTTTTT

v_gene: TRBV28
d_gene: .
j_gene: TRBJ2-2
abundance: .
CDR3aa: CASSSARGTGELFF
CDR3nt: TGTGCCAGCAGTTCAGCCCGAGGTACCGGGGAGCTGTTTTTT

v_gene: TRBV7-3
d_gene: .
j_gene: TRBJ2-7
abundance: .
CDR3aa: CASSPARPYEQYF
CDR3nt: TGTGCCAGCAGCCCCGCTCGCCCCTACGAGCAGTACTTC